The text below deals with one TCR beta chain. Its specificity is not known. This entry is derived from a study of cytomegalovirus exposure and HLA in healthy donors. V shed 6 bases, J shed 3 bases, and the junction held 9 bases outside the gene matches. Germline CDR1 and CDR2: SGHAT and FQNNGV. CDR3 length equals 16 residues. PCR was performed using 60 Vbeta and 13 Jbeta primers. Clones were read by immunoSEQ multiplex PCR, and TCRdb kept only the in-frame ones, dropping some. The profile covers 250,000 or so clones, with nearly 95% appearing a single time and less than 2% taken by the ten largest. Study observations and caveats: It was likely that a cluster of highly shared sequence variants was a sequencing artifact.

The chain joins TRBV11-2 to TRBJ2-3; 10 nucleotides agree with TRBD2. The TCR was taken from a girl aged 2 to 10 in good health and CMV-seronegative. Input material: PBMCs. The CDR3 here is CASRLTSGIGTDTQYF. The CDR3 nucleotides are TGTGCCAGCAGGCTAACTAGCGGGATAGGAACAGATACGCAGTATTTT.